This T cell receptor (beta chain) comes out of a study of blood T cells in healthy people across ages. Study findings and constraints: Among T cells, TCR beta diversity per million cells dropped roughly linearly as age rose.

With a J-beta primer mix and a sample-barcoded 5' primer, a second PCR ran about 7 to 12 cycles. TCRdb redid the calling of the 5' RACE reads with MiXCR, one entry per CDR3 protein. This repertoire shows fewer than 1.5 million distinct CDR3 sequences, around 39% found once; its top ten account for less than 8%. Remarks on this clonotype: Its specificity is unknown.

The CDR3 covers 17 residues. CDR1 is DFQATT and CDR2 is SNEGSKA in the germline V gene (reference sequence). Every donor contributed around 10 milliliters of peripheral blood by blood draw. The sequencing sample was made of blood. This TCR derives from a young woman in good health. This rearrangement joins TRBV20-1 to TRBJ2-1, with 9 positions matching TRBD2. The J call could be wrong; TRBJ2-7 is a better fit for the DNA end. The CDR3 DNA reads TGCAGTGCTAGAGATGGGGTAGCGGGAGTTTCCTACAATGAGCAGTACTTC. Translated, it gives CSARDGVAGVSYNEQYF.